The TCR beta chain under discussion was sequenced for a study of OX40 agonist ivuxolimab in advanced cancers. Study-level background: People who had prior anti-PD-1, anti-PD-L1 or anti-CTLA-4 therapy could take part, and roughly 40% had some.

The sample holds one count of this clone. Profiling relied on immunoSEQ multiplex PCR, and the TCRdb table lists in-frame clones only, not all of them. Here the sample spans tens of thousands of clones, roughly four fifths being singletons. The clonotype comes from an adult with an advanced solid tumor such as melanoma, head and neck, liver or kidney cancer. Sequenced material: CD4+ or CD8+ T cells sorted from blood, taken in a trial of the OX40 agonist ivuxolimab.

The CDR3 reads CASSPTGFNTEAFF. The CDR3 coding sequence is TGTGCCAGCAGCCCGACAGGTTTTAACACTGAAGCTTTCTTT. The chain is built from TRBV27 and TRBJ1-1; possibly TRBD1 for D (6 bases). Germline V CDR1 and CDR2: MNHEY, SMNVEV (reference sequence). CDR3 length: 14 amino acids. Trimming took off 6 bases at V and 2 bases at J, with 13 bases between the two ends.